The T cell receptor (beta chain) described here comes from a study of blood T cells in healthy people across ages. Notes on this clonotype: Its matching antigen is unknown.

Samples had at least 6 million PBMCs isolated from them. Then a second PCR, running roughly 7 to 11 cycles, was carried out with a sample-barcoded 5' primer and a J-beta primer mix. Each cDNA molecule was tagged by a template-switch adaptor with 12 random nucleotides. Via MiXCR, TCRdb re-called the 5' RACE reads, giving one row per CDR3 protein. The sample comprises about 690,000 distinct CDR3 sequences, over 40% of which are singletons, and about 30% rests with the top ten. Germline V gene sequence: CDR1 SGHRS, CDR2 YFSETQ. Losses at the gene ends were 4 bases for V and 9 bases for J; bases not matched to a gene: 11. This CDR3 spans 15 amino acids. Broader study findings: Unsorted PBMCs blocked a conclusive comparison of naive and antigen-experienced cells. Higher diversity and more naive CD4+ cells were features of long-lived donors, compared to aged donors.

The V gene is TRBV5-1, the J gene TRBJ2-2, with 8 bases fitting TRBD1. The sequence came from a man of 80 years or more in good health. Input material: blood. The CDR3 nucleotides read TGCGCCAGCAGCGGGCCGTCAGGGGGCTGGCGGGAGCTGTTTTTT. The encoded protein is CASSGPSGGWRELFF.